The entry below gives a single T cell receptor beta chain sequence along with its context. The CDR3 loop spans 15 amino acids. V gave up 3 bases and J gave up 5 bases; unmatched junction bases: 3. Germline CDR1 SGHNT, CDR2 YYREEE (reference sequence). The data originate from a study of T cell changes during pregnancy in multiple sclerosis. TCRdb's copy holds only in-frame clones and misses some; the assay was immunoSEQ multiplex PCR. The sample holds some 64,000 clones, approximately 91% seen once. Sequencing was performed on peripheral blood, taken in the first trimester of pregnancy. The receptor's source is a female donor with multiple sclerosis, enrolled in a pregnancy study. J is TRBJ1-6 and V is TRBV5-4; 9 bases align to TRBD1. CDR3 DNA: TGTGCCAGCAGCTCGGACAGGGGTAATAATTCACCCCTCCACTTT. Protein product: CASSSDRGNNSPLHF.